Given below is one T cell receptor (beta chain) in context. V shed 2 bases and J shed 10 bases, with 15 bases lying between them. CDR1 and CDR2 from the germline V gene are MNHEY and SVGAGI. The CDR3 has 14 residues. Original processing methods: Reference gene primer amplification in the assay estimated nucleated cell counts. Assay: immunoSEQ multiplex PCR; the TCRdb copy retains only in-frame clones and omits some. Clone size and V and J calls were adopted from that table, with D and trimming inferred from the DNA. The repertoire consists of over 75,000 clones, with around four fifths occurring once and the leading ten covering 16%. The record originates from a study of blood T cell repertoires in COVID-19. Across the study: The samples span acute and convalescent COVID-19 from the United States, Italy and Spain. PBMCs, B-cell-depleted T cells, or T cells provided the cDNA or gDNA that made up the material.

Specimen: peripheral blood. The chain links TRBV6-5 to TRBJ2-1, with D possibly TRBD1 on 6 matching bases. The receptor was derived from a human donor in a cohort sampled during active COVID-19. The CDR3 nucleotides read TGTGCCAGCAGTTACGGGACAAAAAAGAGGGAGCAGTTCTTC. Translating it yields CASSYGTKKREQFF.